This T cell receptor beta chain appears in the sequencing data of a study of blood T cell repertoires in COVID-19 (dated by TCRdb to the early 2020s). Background on the whole study: The collaborator samples originated in the United States, Italy and Spain and spanned the acute and convalescent phases of COVID-19. Nearly every sample came with metadata listing a de-identified subject ID, COVID-19 status, age in years and sex. The repertoires were released in a freely available public database meant as a resource for research on the immune response to SARS-CoV-2. Samples were obtained from the ongoing ImmuneRACE study (first 160 participants) and from roughly 1,300 subjects provided by 6 global collaborators. The dataset comprised deeply sampled blood TCRbeta repertoires from subjects exposed to, actively infected with, or recovered from COVID-19. Where HLA class I and class II types were available, the types were taken from metadata supplied by the sample provider, not from assay-based typing. The prospective study material was composed of cDNA or gDNA derived from T cells, B-cell-depleted T cells, or PBMCs.

The CDR3 sequence holds 12 residues, the cysteine and phenylalanine included. Of all the DNA, just the CDR3 is kept, 36 bases in frame from base 1. The germline V gene (reference sequence) specifies LGHDT as CDR1 and YNNKEL as CDR2. Findings and caveats that apply to the study as a whole: How much clinical and demographic metadata was included differed by source and by participant, and the metadata was provided uncurated.

A word on this clone: What antigen it recognizes has not been identified. A junction boundary mismatches the germline segment, possibly from a read error.

Participants in the prospective study were enrolled through a virtual design, were aged 18 to 89 years, and lived in approximately 25 United States geographic areas. Cohort assignment in the prospective study relied on participant-reported clinical history from a screening survey and a study questionnaire. Recovered participants in ImmuneRACE Cohort 3 were defined as having two consecutive negative NP/OP PCR tests, clearance from a healthcare professional, or resolution of symptoms. Each participant in the prospective study had whole blood, serum and a nasopharyngeal or oropharyngeal swab collected by mobile phlebotomists. Prospective study participants could optionally give additional blood draws and questionnaires over an approximately 2-month period. Before DNA extraction, blood samples from the prospective study were shipped at room temperature or frozen. TCRbeta CDR3 regions were amplified from genomic DNA using the immunoSEQ Assay, a bias-controlled multiplex PCR. The study's own analysis went as follows. Within the assay, amplification of reference gene primers was used to estimate how many nucleated cells each sample contained. To quantify the absolute abundance of each unique TCRbeta CDR3 rearrangement, sequence reads were collapsed and filtered. For each sample, productive Simpson clonality was calculated by taking the square root of Simpson's diversity index across productive rearrangements. TCRdb took this table from immuneACCESS and kept in-frame rearrangements with V and J called. Such tables lack part of the clones; where checked against another copy, unresolved V genes explain under half of the gap, and the rest is unexplained. The V and J calls and clone size are taken from that table; D and trimming were inferred from the DNA. In this sample the table shows about 140,000 clones, around 87% of which occur a single time. The ten largest clones represent 10% to 12% of the sample.

This receptor was taken from a man aged 60 to 69 who had recovered from COVID-19. The sequence is built from TRBV3-1 (or the pseudogene TRBV3-2) and TRBJ2-1; the D gene is perhaps TRBD1, from 6 matching bases. Material: PBMCs or T cells enriched from blood (not recorded which). The CDR3 loop reads CASSHRDTEVIF. The DNA sequence is given as TGTGCCAGCAGTCATCGGGACACCGAGGTGATCTTC.